These 30 T cell receptor beta chains came from one sample sequenced in a study of shared clonotypes between healthy human individuals. Libraries were prepared by immunoSEQ multiplex PCR; TCRdb keeps only in-frame clonotypes and omits some of them. The sample includes roughly 330,000 clones, roughly 70% of them seen just once. The sample comprised memory CD4+ T cells sorted from blood. Subset described: CD45RA-negative fraction. The receptors shown here come from a man aged 25-40 years in good health.

The chain carries TRBV7-8 and TRBJ2-3, with D perhaps being TRBD1 or TRBD2 (5 bases each). This CDR3 contains 15 residues. Trimming stripped 5 bases from V and 2 bases from J, with 14 bases between. The germline V gene encodes CDR1 SGHVS and CDR2 FQNEAQ. Written as DNA, the CDR3 is TGTGCCAGCAGCCAAACCGGGGCTCCCACAGATACGCAGTATTTT. Amino acids: CASSQTGAPTDTQYF. The full variable domain, with the rest looked up from reference TRBV7-8 and TRBJ2-3, is GAGVSQSPRYKVAKRGQDVALRCDPISGHVSLFWYQQALGQGPEFLTYFQNEAQLDKSGLPSDRFFAERPEGSVSTLKIQRTQQEDSAVYLCASSQTGAPTDTQYFGPGTRLTVL.

The rearrangement links TRBV5-1 to TRBJ2-5; a weak D match, TRBD1 (6 bases). This CDR3 spans 11 amino acids. From germline, CDR1 is SGHRS and CDR2 YFSETQ. The V gene lost 3 bases and the J gene lost 10 bases, with 10 bases spanning the gap. The CDR3 DNA reads as TGCGCCAGCAGCTCCAGGGGTGGCCAGTACTTC. This encodes CASSSRGGQYF.

J is TRBJ2-5 and V is TRBV6-5, with D hard to call. Germline CDR1 and CDR2: MNHEY and SVGAGI. The germline V and J ends were trimmed by 0 bases and 2 bases, with 7 bases remaining between them. CDR3 length equals 14 residues. The CDR3 DNA is TGTGCCAGCAGTTACTCCCCAACTCAAGAGACCCAGTACTTC. It translates to CASSYSPTQETQYF.

V usage is TRBV14 and J usage is TRBJ1-6, with TRBD1 as a possible D gene (5 bases). V was cut by 6 bases and J by 5 bases, with 11 bases left in between. The germline CDR1 and CDR2 sequences are SGHDN and FVKESK. The CDR3 consists of 14 residues. The CDR3 region is CASSLDMNNSPLHF. The CDR3 DNA sequence: TGTGCCAGCAGTCTGGACATGAATAATTCACCCCTCCACTTT. The full variable domain, rest sourced from reference TRBV14 and TRBJ1-6, is EAGVTQFPSHSVIEKGQTVTLRCDPISGHDNLYWYRRVMGKEIKFLLHFVKESKQDESGMPNNRFLAERTGGTYSTLKVQPAELEDSGVYFCASSLDMNNSPLHFGNGTRLTVT.

This clone was seen a handful of times. The J gene is TRBJ2-5, the V gene TRBV7-2; maybe TRBD1 (7 bases). Germline loops: CDR1 SGHTA, CDR2 FQGNSA. Deletions cut 2 bases from V and 4 bases from J, with 14 bases between. This CDR3 is built from 15 residues. CDR3 DNA: TGTGCCAGCAGCTTACAGGGGGGCACGTTAGAGACCCAGTACTTC. This translates into CASSLQGGTLETQYF.

This clone appeared once. The chain links TRBV6-1 to TRBJ2-7; 9 positions agree with TRBD2. Per germline, CDR1 MNHNS and CDR2 SASEGT. The CDR3 has 15 amino acids. Unmatched junction bases numbered 9, after V lost 9 bases and J lost 0 bases. DNA for the CDR3: TGTGCCAGTTGCTTATCTAGCGGGACCTCCTACGAGCAGTACTTC. This encodes CASCLSSGTSYEQYF.

This chain joins TRBV20-1 and TRBJ2-1; D call uncertain. The CDR3 has 10 amino acids. Trimming stripped 5 bases from V and 4 bases from J, with 3 bases between. Looked up from germline, CDR1 is DFQATT and CDR2 is SNEGSKA (reference sequence). CDR3 sequence reads: CSAQYNEQFF. CDR3 nucleotide sequence: TGCAGTGCTCAATACAATGAGCAGTTCTTC.

The J gene is TRBJ2-1, the V gene TRBV29-1, with 15 bases identical to TRBD2. Germline assignment: CDR1 SQVTM and CDR2 ANQGSEA. There are 14 residues in the CDR3. The J segment lost 7 bases and the V segment lost 7 bases, leaving 5 bases of the junction unmatched. Here the CDR3 reads CSGGLAGGSNEQFF. DNA for the CDR3: TGCAGCGGAGGACTAGCGGGAGGGTCAAATGAGCAGTTCTTC.

The rearrangement joins TRBV7-9 to TRBJ1-3; D is unclear. V dropped 0 bases and J dropped 8 bases, with 14 bases sitting between them. This CDR3 is 15 amino acids long. Germline V gene data show CDR1 as SEHNR and CDR2 as FQNEAQ (reference sequence). In nucleotides, the CDR3 is TGTGCCAGCAGCTTAGCCGCAAAGCGGGAGGACACCATATATTTT. Translated, it gives CASSLAAKREDTIYF.

This clone was recorded at least ten times. This chain's CDR3 is CASTKNLGSHEQYF. In DNA, the CDR3 is TGTGCCAGCACCAAAAATCTAGGTTCCCACGAGCAGTACTTC. The J gene is TRBJ2-7, the V gene TRBV2; D not certain. V was cut by 7 bases and J by 5 bases, with 18 bases left in between. The CDR3 is 14 amino acids. Germline-derived CDR1 and CDR2 are SNHLY and FYNNEI.

The V gene is TRBV6-1, the J gene TRBJ1-5, with TRBD1 as a possible D gene (5 bases). Germline CDR1 is MNHNS and CDR2 is SASEGT. The V end lost 3 bases, the J end lost 7 bases, and 13 bases lay between the germline ends. CDR3 length equals 14 residues. The CDR3 reads CASSEEAGYQPQHF. CDR3 nucleotide sequence: TGTGCCAGCAGTGAGGAGGCAGGGTACCAGCCCCAGCATTTT.

The chain couples TRBV2 to TRBJ2-6; D unclear. Germline values: CDR1 SNHLY, CDR2 FYNNEI. V lost 8 bases to trimming and J lost 1 base, with 9 bases between them. The CDR3 runs to 14 residues. Here the CDR3 reads CASLRPSGANVLTF. Here the CDR3 DNA reads TGTGCCAGCCTCAGGCCGTCTGGGGCCAACGTCCTGACTTTC.

This clone was recorded many times. The chain couples TRBV5-1 to TRBJ2-7; TRBD2 matches at 7 bases. This CDR3 is built from 14 residues. Trimming removed 4 bases from V and 1 base from J; junction bases left unmatched: 5. The germline V gene encodes CDR1 SGHRS and CDR2 YFSETQ. CDR3 in amino acids: CASSRSGGSYEQYF. The CDR3 DNA sequence: TGCGCCAGCAGCCGATCGGGAGGATCCTACGAGCAGTACTTC.

This chain uses TRBV6-1 with TRBJ2-7; D not resolved. Germline V CDR1 and CDR2: MNHNS, SASEGT. V was trimmed by 1 base and J by 3 bases, leaving 10 bases between them. This CDR3 is 14 amino acids long. The CDR3 bases are TGTGCCAGCAGTGAAGGAAGCAGATACTACGAGCAGTACTTC. The encoded protein is CASSEGSRYYEQYF.

This clone turned up a few times. The chain uses TRBV5-4 and TRBJ2-3; TRBD2 is a possible D gene (6 bases). The CDR3 consists of 16 residues. Germline V gene data show CDR1 as SGHNT and CDR2 as YYREEE (reference sequence). The V end was cut by 5 bases, the J end by 2 bases, with 18 bases between. CDR3: CASRPGERASTDTQYF. The CDR3, as DNA: TGTGCCAGCAGACCAGGAGAGCGGGCCTCCACAGATACGCAGTATTTT.

This chain uses TRBV7-6 with TRBJ2-3; 7 bases map to TRBD2. The CDR3 sequence is 16 residues long. J lost 2 bases, V lost 1 base, and 6 bases had no gene match. CDR1 is SGHVS and CDR2 is FNYEAQ in the germline V gene. CDR3 in amino acids: CASSLDVGGSTDTQYF. The DNA for the CDR3 is TGTGCCAGCAGCTTAGATGTGGGAGGGTCCACAGATACGCAGTATTTT. Based on the CDR3 plus reference TRBV7-6 and TRBJ2-3, the full variable domain is GAGVSQSPRYKVTKRGQDVALRCDPISGHVSLYWYRQALGQGPEFLTYFNYEAQQDKSGLPNDRFSAERPEGSISTLTIQRTEQRDSAMYRCASSLDVGGSTDTQYFGPGTRLTVL.

The genes are TRBV28 and TRBJ2-2; D is undetermined. The ends were cut back, 6 bases at V and 8 bases at J, with 16 bases in the middle. Germline V gene data show CDR1 as MDHEN and CDR2 as SYDVKM. CDR3 length equals 14 residues. CDR3 residues: CASRAWIAPGELFF. CDR3 in DNA: TGTGCCAGCAGGGCCTGGATTGCCCCGGGGGAGCTGTTTTTT.

This chain joins TRBV4-1 and TRBJ2-1, with 14 bases matching TRBD2. The length of the CDR3 is 19 residues. Per germline, CDR1 MGHRA and CDR2 YSYEKL. The junction had 9 bases not matched to a gene; V was cut back by 1 base and J by 4 bases. CDR3 in amino acids: CASSQGLAGGPSTYNEQFF. DNA of the CDR3: TGCGCCAGCAGCCAAGGACTAGCGGGAGGGCCCTCTACTTACAATGAGCAGTTCTTC.

The chain employs TRBV27 and TRBJ2-6, with 8 bases aligning to TRBD1. The CDR3 has 17 amino acids. Trimming removed 5 bases from V and 2 bases from J; junction bases left unmatched: 8. The germline CDR1 and CDR2 sequences are MNHEY and SMNVEV (reference sequence). Here the CDR3 DNA reads TGTGCCAGCAGTACCTCAGGGGGCTGGACTGGGGCCAACGTCCTGACTTTC. This codes for CASSTSGGWTGANVLTF. Variable domain in full (rest from reference TRBV27 and TRBJ2-6): EAQVTQNPRYLITVTGKKLTVTCSQNMNHEYMSWYRQDPGLGLRQIYYSMNVEVTDKGDVPEGYKVSRKEKRNFPLILESPSPNQTSLYFCASSTSGGWTGANVLTFGAGSRLTVL.

The gene calls are TRBV5-1 and TRBJ1-4; TRBD1 aligns across 9 bases. The CDR3 runs to 15 residues. Germline CDR1 SGHRS, CDR2 YFSETQ. The ends lost 4 bases at V and 2 bases at J; junction bases unmatched: 3. The CDR3 reads CASSDTGGTNEKLFF. The DNA of the CDR3 is TGCGCCAGCAGCGACACAGGGGGCACTAATGAAAAACTGTTTTTT.

The chain couples TRBV29-1 to TRBJ2-2; D is ambiguous. V lost 6 bases and J 0 bases, leaving 11 bases between the germline ends. Germline CDR1 reads SQVTM; CDR2 reads ANQGSEA. CDR3 length equals 14 residues. CDR3 sequence: CSVTLHTNTGELFF. DNA of the CDR3: TGCAGCGTAACGCTGCATACGAACACCGGGGAGCTGTTTTTT.

This chain joins TRBV18 and TRBJ2-1, with D possibly being TRBD2 (6 bases). The CDR3 runs 16 residues. The V gene's germline CDR1 is KGHSH and CDR2 LQKENI. V shed 3 bases and J shed 9 bases, with 21 bases lying between them. CDR3 protein: CASSPQPGVGSGEQFF. CDR3 DNA: TGTGCCAGCTCACCCCAACCGGGAGTCGGGTCGGGTGAGCAGTTCTTC. Based on the CDR3 plus reference TRBV18 and TRBJ2-1, the full variable domain is NAGVMQNPRHLVRRRGQEARLRCSPMKGHSHVYWYRQLPEEGLKFMVYLQKENIIDESGMPKERFSAEFPKEGPSILRIQQVVRGDSAAYFCASSPQPGVGSGEQFFGPGTRLTVL.

A note on this clone: This CDR3 is also generated by other DNA sequences in the sample. The chain joins TRBV18 to TRBJ2-3; the D is unclear. V lost 1 base to trimming and J lost 1 base, with 0 bases between them. The germline V gene encodes CDR1 KGHSH and CDR2 LQKENI. The CDR3 consists of 12 residues. CDR3 amino acids: CASSPRTDTQYF. CDR3 in DNA: TGTGCCAGCTCACCACGCACAGATACGCAGTATTTT.

This clone showed up just once. This chain links TRBV6-5 with TRBJ1-1, with 8 positions matching TRBD1. Germline assignment: CDR1 MNHEY and CDR2 SVGAGI. The CDR3 covers 13 residues. V was clipped by 5 bases and J by 7 bases; unmatched bases: 6. Here the CDR3 DNA reads TGTGCCAGCAGTCACCCAGGGGGCGTTGAAGCTTTCTTT. Protein: CASSHPGGVEAFF.

The chain couples TRBV6-5 to TRBJ1-1; 7 bases match TRBD1. The germline V gene has CDR1 MNHEY and CDR2 SVGAGI. V lost 5 bases, J lost 11 bases, and 17 bases stayed unmatched. The CDR3 runs 15 residues. The CDR3 loop is CASSRIRDSDLVAFF. In DNA form, the CDR3 reads TGTGCCAGCAGTCGCATACGGGACAGTGACCTGGTGGCTTTCTTT.

The chain recombines TRBV29-1 with TRBJ1-1; 7 bases are shared with TRBD1. The ends lost 7 bases at V and 6 bases at J; junction bases unmatched: 8. Germline loops: CDR1 SQVTM, CDR2 ANQGSEA. The CDR3 is 12 amino acids. CDR3 in DNA: TGCAGCGGAGGACAGGAGGGGGCTGAAGCTTTCTTT. Amino acids: CSGGQEGAEAFF.

The rearrangement joins TRBV9 to TRBJ2-3; no reliable D call. This CDR3 is 13 amino acids long. The V gene lost 3 bases and the J gene lost 4 bases, with 9 bases spanning the gap. Germline CDR1 reads SGDLS; CDR2 reads YYNGEE. Written as DNA, the CDR3 is TGTGCCAGCAGCGCCCGTAGTCCAGATACGCAGTATTTT. Its protein is CASSARSPDTQYF.

The chain is built from TRBV5-1 and TRBJ2-3; D possibly matches TRBD1 or TRBD2 (7 bases each). V was shortened by 6 bases and J by 4 bases, with 18 bases between the two germline ends. The germline gives CDR1 SGHRS, CDR2 YFSETQ. This CDR3 spans 15 amino acids. CDR3 nucleotides: TGCGCCAGCACCCCAAGCGGGACAGTGGCAGATACGCAGTATTTT. It codes for CASTPSGTVADTQYF.

Here the CDR3 reads CASSPRQGANSYNEQFF. CDR3 DNA: TGTGCCAGCAGCCCGAGACAGGGGGCTAACTCCTACAATGAGCAGTTCTTC. The chain employs TRBV7-2 and TRBJ2-1, with 10 positions matching TRBD1. The CDR3 is 17 amino acids. The germline V gene has CDR1 SGHTA and CDR2 FQGNSA. With V trimmed by 5 bases and J by 0 bases, 7 bases remained unmatched. Together with reference TRBV7-2 and TRBJ2-1, the CDR3 gives the full variable domain: GAGVSQSPSNKVTEKGKDVELRCDPISGHTALYWYRQSLGQGLEFLIYFQGNSAPDKSGLPSDRFSAERTGGSVSTLTIQRTQQEDSAVYLCASSPRQGANSYNEQFFGPGTRLTVL.

The gene calls are TRBV6-5 and TRBJ1-2; D gene unclear. From germline, CDR1 is MNHEY and CDR2 SVGAGI. Trimming cost V 5 bases and J 1 base, with 11 bases left between them. The CDR3 covers 14 residues. CDR3 coding DNA: TGTGCCAGCAGTGTGTCCAGATTTAACTATGGCTACACCTTC. Amino acid sequence: CASSVSRFNYGYTF.